This T cell receptor (beta chain) comes out of a study of T cell changes during pregnancy in multiple sclerosis (dated by TCRdb to the late 2010s). Study-wide context: The study examined how the T cell repertoire changed over the course of pregnancy in women with multiple sclerosis.

Library method: the immunoSEQ multiplex PCR assay. The source is immuneACCESS, and TCRdb retained only in-frame sequences with V and J called. Part of the clones is not carried over; for the studies checked, unresolved V genes explain less than half of this, and the remainder is unexplained. For this sample the table gives 40,000 to 55,000 clones, of which 85% to 90% were detected only once. Roughly 8% of the sample lies in the top ten. On this clone: Its antigen specificity is not known. Nothing much larger sits one base from this clone, and base qualities are not available.

The clonotype comes from a female donor with multiple sclerosis, enrolled in a pregnancy study. This specimen was CD8+ T cells from peripheral blood mononuclear cells, taken in the second trimester of pregnancy.

The DNA sequence is TGTGCCAGCAGCTTACGAAACATAAGGGACAGACCCTACGAGCAGTACTTC. Protein translation: CASSLRNIRDRPYEQYF. The V gene is TRBV12-1 and the J gene is TRBJ2-7; the table calls TRBD1, which could not be checked here. TRBV12-1 counts as a pseudogene. Reading from cysteine to phenylalanine, the CDR3 counts 17 amino acids. CDR3 DNA is the only sequence kept; it has 51 bases, read in frame from the first base.